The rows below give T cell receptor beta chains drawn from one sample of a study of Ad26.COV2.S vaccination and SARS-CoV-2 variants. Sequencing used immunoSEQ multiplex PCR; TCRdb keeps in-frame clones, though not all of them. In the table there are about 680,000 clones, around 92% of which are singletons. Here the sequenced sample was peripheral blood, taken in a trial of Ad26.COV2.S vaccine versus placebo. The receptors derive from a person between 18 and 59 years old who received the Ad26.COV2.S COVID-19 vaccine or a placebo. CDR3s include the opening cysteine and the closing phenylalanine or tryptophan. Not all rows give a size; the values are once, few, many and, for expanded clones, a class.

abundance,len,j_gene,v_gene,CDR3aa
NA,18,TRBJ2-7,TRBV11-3,CASSCPFTSGEDDYEQYF
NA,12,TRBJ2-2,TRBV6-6,CAIHGVAGELFF
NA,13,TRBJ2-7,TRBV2,CASSEGTGYEQYF
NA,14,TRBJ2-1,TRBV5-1,CASSPGGSYNEQFF
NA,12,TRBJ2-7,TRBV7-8,CASSRDTHGQYF
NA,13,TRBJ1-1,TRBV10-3,CAIARQGATEAFF
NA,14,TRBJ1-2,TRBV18,CASSQQGAGYGYTF
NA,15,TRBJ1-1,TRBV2,CASSEGAGTWTEAFF
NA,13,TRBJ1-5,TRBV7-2,CASSLVSDQPQHF
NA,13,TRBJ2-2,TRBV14,CASSPGNTGELFF
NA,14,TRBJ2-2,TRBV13,CASRQGGFTGELFF
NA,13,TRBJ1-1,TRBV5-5,CAGGRTLDTEAFF
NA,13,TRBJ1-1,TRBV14,CASSWGGNTEAFF
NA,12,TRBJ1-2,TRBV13,CASSLVDDGYTF
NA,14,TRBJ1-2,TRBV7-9,CASSPGQGIYGYTF
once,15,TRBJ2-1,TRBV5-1,CASSPPVRSYNEQFF
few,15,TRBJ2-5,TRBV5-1,CASRASGLPQETQYF
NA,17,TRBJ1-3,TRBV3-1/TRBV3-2,CASSPRGERASGNTIYF
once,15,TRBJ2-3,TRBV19,CASSRSGGLTDTQYF
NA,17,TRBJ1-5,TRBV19,CASSPPRAGTSNQPQHF
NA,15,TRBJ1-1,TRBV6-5,CASSSGTGVITEAFF
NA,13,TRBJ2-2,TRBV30,CAWSKSDQGELFF
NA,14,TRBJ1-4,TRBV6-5,CASRDGTGNEKLFF
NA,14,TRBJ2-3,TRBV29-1,CSATGQGAGDTQYF
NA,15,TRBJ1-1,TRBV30,CAWSVGSWGHTEAFF
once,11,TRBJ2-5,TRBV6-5,CASSSGTSVYF
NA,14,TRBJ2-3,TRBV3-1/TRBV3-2,CASTPGTPTDTQYF
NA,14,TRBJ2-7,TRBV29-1,CSVAPGDLDYEQYF
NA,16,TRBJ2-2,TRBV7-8,CASSRLDRGDTGELFF
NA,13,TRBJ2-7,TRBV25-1,CASSLDRAYEQYF
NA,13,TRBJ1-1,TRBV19,CASSGRGGTEAFF
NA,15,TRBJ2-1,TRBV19,CASSIIREGLGEQFF
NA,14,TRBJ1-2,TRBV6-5,CASSYETNYGGYTF
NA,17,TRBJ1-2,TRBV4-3,CASSQVWEGQGAYGYTF
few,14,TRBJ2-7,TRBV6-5,CASSYSQGWYEQYF
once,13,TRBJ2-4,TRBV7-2,CASSFAGTDIQYF
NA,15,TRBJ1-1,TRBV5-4,CASSVRQGKSTEAFF
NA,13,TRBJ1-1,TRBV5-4,CASSPRQAGEAFF
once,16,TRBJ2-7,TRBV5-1,CASSLVGGLLAYEQYF
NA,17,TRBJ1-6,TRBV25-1,CASSHHPGISYNSPLHF
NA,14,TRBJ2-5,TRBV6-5,CASSTGQGYETQYF
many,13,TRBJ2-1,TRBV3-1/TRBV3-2,CASSPPSGQKQFF
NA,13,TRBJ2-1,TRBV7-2,CASSLALGDSEFF
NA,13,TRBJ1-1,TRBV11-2,CASSLGGQAEAFF
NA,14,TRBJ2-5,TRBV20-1,CSASGPLWQETQYF
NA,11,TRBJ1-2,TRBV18,CASSSTAGYTF
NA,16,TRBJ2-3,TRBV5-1,CASSLDAGGKGDTQYF
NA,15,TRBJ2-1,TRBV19,CASSSGRAPYNEQFF
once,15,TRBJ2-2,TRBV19,CASTHKTVNTGELFF
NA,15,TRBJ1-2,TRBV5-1,CASSLGVPGAYGYTF